Included here is one T cell receptor (beta chain) sequence, with context. Its antigen is unknown. The CDR3 runs 16 residues. V lost 3 bases, J lost 7 bases, and 18 bases lay in between. In germline, CDR1 is KGHSH, CDR2 LQKENI. The data are from a study of CD8+CD57+ T cells in acquired aplastic anemia. Whole-study context: Yields of DNA that came from sorted CD4+ and CD8+ cells averaged about 3.3 ug.

The patients chosen for sequencing had shown expansion of CD8+CD57+ cells (detected by flow cytometry). There were no patients without severe acquired aplastic anemia. Sampling of blood occurred while the patients had still received no therapy. CDR3 and TCR beta VDJ profiling relied on genomic DNA as the template. TCRdb re-derived calls from the reads in MiXCR, one entry per CDR3 protein. Of around 200,000 distinct CDR3 sequences listed, roughly half are singletons. Study-wide points: Levels of CD8+ Simpson's diversity were not significantly distinct in patients versus controls.

The sequence derives from a human donor with aplastic anemia. Sample: sorted CD4+, CD8+, or CD8+CD57+ T cells (not recorded which) from PBMCs. The V gene is TRBV18, the J gene TRBJ1-4; the D gene is possibly TRBD1 (5 bases). CDR3: CASSPAMAGLGEKLFF. The CDR3 DNA follows: TGTGCCAGCTCACCGGCCATGGCAGGGCTCGGTGAAAAACTGTTTTTT.